Listed below are T cell receptor beta chains from one sample, sequenced in a study of blood T cells in healthy people across ages. Via MiXCR, TCRdb re-called the 5' RACE reads, giving one row per CDR3 protein. The top ten clones hold around 4% of a sample with approximately 1.5 million distinct CDR3 sequences, 35% to 45% of them seen once. Sequences were obtained from blood. The receptors stem from a young woman in good health. CDR3s include the opening cysteine and the closing phenylalanine or tryptophan. The order of the fields is V gene, D gene, clone size, J gene, CDR3 DNA, CDR3 protein. A D gene is named only where the DNA matches it firmly. Part of the rows lack a size; the others show once, few, many or a class for expanded clones.

>TRBV12-1|NA|NA|TRBJ2-3
TGTGCCAGCAGCTTTGTAACGGACAGGGGGTCGGATACGCAGTATTTT
CASSFVTDRGSDTQYF
>TRBV9|TRBD2|few|TRBJ2-5
TGTGCCAGCAGCCCCCGACTAGCCAATGAGCAGTACTTC
CASSPRLANEQYF
>TRBV4-1|NA|NA|TRBJ1-5
TGCGCCAGCAGCCAAGATTTGTGGCAGCCCCAGCATTTT
CASSQDLWQPQHF
>TRBV6-5|NA|NA|TRBJ1-2
TGTGCCAGTCAACAGGGAGACTATGTCTACACCTTC
CASQQGDYVYTF
>TRBV29-1|TRBD1|NA|TRBJ2-3
TGCAGCGCCAGGAGGAGGACAGGGTCAGATACGCAGTATTTT
CSARRRTGSDTQYF
>TRBV11-2|NA|NA|TRBJ1-2
TGTGCCAGCAGCTCGCTTAACCGGGGCAGGGCAACCTATGGCTACACCTTC
CASSSLNRGRATYGYTF
>TRBV12-3/TRBV12-4|NA|few|TRBJ1-2
TGTGCCAGCAGTTTTAGTGGGGTCCCTAACTATGGCTACACCTTC
CASSFSGVPNYGYTF
>TRBV6-2/TRBV6-3|TRBD2|few|TRBJ2-5
TGTGCCAGCAGTTATGTTGGACTAGCGGGTTCTGAGCAGTACTTC
CASSYVGLAGSEQYF
>TRBV6-1|NA|NA|TRBJ2-3
TGTGCCAGCAGTCCGCAGTTGGGGGGTACCAGCACAGATACGCAGTATTTT
CASSPQLGGTSTDTQYF
>TRBV11-2|NA|NA|TRBJ2-5
TGTGCCAGCAGCCCCTGGACAAAAACCCAGTACTTC
CASSPWTKTQYF
>TRBV12-3/TRBV12-4|NA|few|TRBJ2-1
TGTGCCAGCACCCCATGGGGAAAGAATGAGCAGTTCTTC
CASTPWGKNEQFF
>TRBV2|NA|NA|TRBJ2-6
TGTGCCAGCAGGCTGGGCTCTGGGGCCAACGTCCTGACTTTC
CASRLGSGANVLTF
>TRBV5-1|NA|NA|TRBJ2-6
TGCGCCAGCACCATGGGGGGTGAGGGGGCCAACGTCCTGACTTTC
CASTMGGEGANVLTF
>TRBV20-1|TRBD2|few|TRBJ2-1
TGCAGTGCCAGCGGGGAGACTAGCGCGTACAATGAGCAGTTCTTC
CSASGETSAYNEQFF
>TRBV29-1|NA|few|TRBJ2-3
TGCAGCACGGACGGGCAGGGATCAGATCCCCTCACAGATACGCAGTATTTT
CSTDGQGSDPLTDTQYF
>TRBV7-2|NA|NA|TRBJ2-7
TGTGCCAGCAGCCCCGCCCCGCTCGGCGAGCAGTACTTC
CASSPAPLGEQYF
>TRBV6-5|NA|NA|TRBJ2-7
TGTGCCGGCAGTTACATCCGGGGCTACGAGCAGTACTTC
CAGSYIRGYEQYF
>TRBV20-1|NA|NA|TRBJ2-1
TGCAGTGCCGGGCCAAGAGGGGTCCAGTTCTTC
CSAGPRGVQFF
>TRBV20-1|NA|few|TRBJ2-3
TGCAGTGCATTATCCCAACTAAGCACAGATACGCAGTATTTT
CSALSQLSTDTQYF
>TRBV4-3|TRBD2|few|TRBJ2-1
TGCGCCAGCAGTCAAGAGTGGGCTGGTGGGCGGGGGACCTACAATGAGCAGTTCTTC
CASSQEWAGGRGTYNEQFF
>TRBV27|NA|NA|TRBJ2-1
TGTGCCAGCAGTTTATCGCTGGACTACGACAATGAGCAGTTCTTC
CASSLSLDYDNEQFF
>TRBV30|TRBD1|NA|TRBJ1-2
TGTGCCTGGACCGCGACAGGGACCTATGGCTACACCTTC
CAWTATGTYGYTF
>TRBV7-2|NA|NA|TRBJ1-5
TGTGCCAGCACCCGGGGACGGAGGGAGAGCAATCAGCCCCAGCATTTT
CASTRGRRESNQPQHF
>TRBV4-3|TRBD2|few|TRBJ2-1
TGCGCCAGCAGCCTTAGCGGGGGGGCCTATGAGCAGTTCTTC
CASSLSGGAYEQFF
>TRBV9|NA|NA|TRBJ2-5
TGTGCCAGCAGCGTAGAGGGGGTGGACAGTCAAGAGACCCAGTACTTC
CASSVEGVDSQETQYF
>TRBV7-3|NA|NA|TRBJ2-5
TGTGCCAGCAGCTTAATTGGGACACCGCAAGAGACCCAGTACTTC
CASSLIGTPQETQYF
>TRBV14|TRBD1|NA|TRBJ2-3
TGTGCCAGCAGCCAACGACAGGGGGCAAGAGATACGCAGTATTTT
CASSQRQGARDTQYF
>TRBV12-3/TRBV12-4|NA|NA|TRBJ1-5
TGTGCCAGCAGGTGGAGCGGGGGCAATCAGCCCCAGCATTTT
CASRWSGGNQPQHF
>TRBV27|NA|NA|TRBJ2-1
TGTGCCAGCAGTTCCCGGGTCCACAATGAGCAGTTCTTC
CASSSRVHNEQFF
>TRBV20-1|NA|NA|TRBJ2-3
TGCAGTGCTGTTGCTAGAGTGGGAGATACGCAGTATTTT
CSAVARVGDTQYF
>TRBV15|NA|NA|TRBJ2-1
TGTGCCACCAGCAGAGATCCGCCCACGAGCTCCTACAATGAGCAGTTCTTC
CATSRDPPTSSYNEQFF
>TRBV7-9|TRBD2|once|TRBJ2-5
TGTGCCAGCAGCTCAGCCCTAGCGGGAGGAGAGACCCAGTACTTC
CASSSALAGGETQYF
>TRBV6-5|TRBD2|NA|TRBJ2-1
TGTGCCAGCAGTTACTCTCCAGGGACTAGCGGGGGGGATGAGCAGTTCTTC
CASSYSPGTSGGDEQFF
>TRBV16|NA|NA|TRBJ1-5
TGTGCCAGCAGCCCTTCGCCGGGTAGCAATCAGCCCCAGCATTTT
CASSPSPGSNQPQHF
>TRBV7-2|NA|once|TRBJ2-7
TGTGCCAGCAGCTTACCGGGATTCTCCTACGAGCAGTACTTC
CASSLPGFSYEQYF
>TRBV12-3/TRBV12-4|TRBD2|NA|TRBJ2-1
TGTGCCAGCAGGCAGCCGGGACTAGCGGAGTACAATGAGCAGTTCTTC
CASRQPGLAEYNEQFF
>TRBV6-1|TRBD2|NA|TRBJ2-1
TGTGCCAGCAGGACTAGCGGGGGTATCGATGAGCAGTTCTTC
CASRTSGGIDEQFF
>TRBV12-5|NA|few|TRBJ1-2
TGTGCTAGTGACCTCCAGGGGAACGGCTACACCTTC
CASDLQGNGYTF
>TRBV5-5|TRBD1|NA|TRBJ2-1
TGTGCCAGCAGTAAAGGACAGGGGGCCGGCAATGAGCAGTTCTTC
CASSKGQGAGNEQFF